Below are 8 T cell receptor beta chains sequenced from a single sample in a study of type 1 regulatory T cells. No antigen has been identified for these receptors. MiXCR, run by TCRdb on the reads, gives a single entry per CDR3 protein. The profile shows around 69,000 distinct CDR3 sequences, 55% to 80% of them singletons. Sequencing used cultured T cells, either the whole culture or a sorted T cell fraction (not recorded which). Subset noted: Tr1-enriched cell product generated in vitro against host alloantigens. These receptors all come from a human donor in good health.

For the CDR3, the DNA is TGCGCCAGCAGTCAATCCTACAGGGGTGGTGGCACAGATACGCAGTATTTT. Encoded protein: CASSQSYRGGGTDTQYF. The gene calls are TRBV23-1 and TRBJ2-3; TRBD1 matches at 7 bases. TRBV23-1 is identified as an open reading frame with a role that is uncertain. The CDR3 totals 17 residues. Trimming cost V 0 bases and J 1 base; bases outside gene matches: 7.

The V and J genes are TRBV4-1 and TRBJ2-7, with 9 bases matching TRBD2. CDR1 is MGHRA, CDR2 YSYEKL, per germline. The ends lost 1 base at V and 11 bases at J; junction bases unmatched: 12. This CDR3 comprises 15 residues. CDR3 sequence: CASSQGPSGIWEEYF. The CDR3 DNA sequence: TGCGCCAGCAGCCAAGGGCCTAGCGGGATTTGGGAGGAGTACTTC.

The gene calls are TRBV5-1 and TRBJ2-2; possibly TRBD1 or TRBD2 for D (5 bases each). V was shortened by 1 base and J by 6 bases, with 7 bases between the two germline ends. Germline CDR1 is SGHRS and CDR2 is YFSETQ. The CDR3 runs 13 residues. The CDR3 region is CASSLRGPGELFF. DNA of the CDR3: TGCGCCAGCAGCTTGAGGGGACCCGGGGAGCTGTTTTTT.

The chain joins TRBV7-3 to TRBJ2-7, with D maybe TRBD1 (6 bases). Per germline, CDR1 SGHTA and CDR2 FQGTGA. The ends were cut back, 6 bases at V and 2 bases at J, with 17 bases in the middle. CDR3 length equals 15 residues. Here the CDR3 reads CASRWGTTGPYEQYF. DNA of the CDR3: TGTGCCAGCAGATGGGGCACGACAGGACCCTACGAGCAGTACTTC.

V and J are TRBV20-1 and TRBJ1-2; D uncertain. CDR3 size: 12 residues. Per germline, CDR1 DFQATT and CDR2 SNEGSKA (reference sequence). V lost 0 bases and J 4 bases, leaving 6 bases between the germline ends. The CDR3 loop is CSAREGAYGYTF. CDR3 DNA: TGCAGTGCTAGAGAGGGAGCCTATGGCTACACCTTC.

CDR3 coding DNA: TGTGCCTGGAGTGCCGACTATCGGTACACAGATACGCAGTATTTT. Translated, it gives CAWSADYRYTDTQYF. The chain recombines TRBV30 with TRBJ2-3, with D possibly being TRBD2 (5 bases). This CDR3 is built from 15 residues. The V end lost 1 base, the J end lost 2 bases, and 13 bases lay between the germline ends. CDR1 is GTSNPN, CDR2 SVGIG, per germline (reference sequence).

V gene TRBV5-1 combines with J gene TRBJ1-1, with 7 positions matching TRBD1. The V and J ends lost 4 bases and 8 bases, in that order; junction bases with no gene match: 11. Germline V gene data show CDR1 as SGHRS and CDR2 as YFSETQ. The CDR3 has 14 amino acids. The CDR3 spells CASSNGQASGEAFF. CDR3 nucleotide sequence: TGCGCCAGCAGCAATGGACAGGCCTCGGGAGAAGCTTTCTTT.

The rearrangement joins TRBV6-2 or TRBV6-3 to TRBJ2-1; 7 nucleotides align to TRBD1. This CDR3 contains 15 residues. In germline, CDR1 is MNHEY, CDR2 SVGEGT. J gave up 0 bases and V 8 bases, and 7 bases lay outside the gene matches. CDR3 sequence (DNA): TGTGCCAGCGGGGACAGTTCGAGCTCCTACAATGAGCAGTTCTTC. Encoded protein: CASGDSSSSYNEQFF.